A single sample is the source of the 14 T cell receptor beta chains below, sequenced in a study of blood T cell repertoires in COVID-19 (dated by TCRdb to about 2020). The library was built by means of the immunoSEQ multiplex PCR assay. The immuneACCESS repertoire file appears here via TCRdb, limited to in-frame rearrangements. These files lack a portion of the clones; in checked studies, under half of the deficit traces to unresolved V genes, and the cause of the others is not known. A total of about 52,000 clones appear in this sample, about 83% of them only once. The top ten clonotypes cover around 7.5% of the sample. The sequenced sample consisted of peripheral blood. These receptors all stem from a man aged 70 or older with active COVID-19.

The V gene is TRBV9, the J gene TRBJ2-6; weak D call: TRBD1 (5 bases). Germline V CDR1 and CDR2: SGDLS, YYNGEE. The CDR3 has 15 residues. V was shortened by 3 bases and J by 4 bases, with 11 bases between the two germline ends. The DNA for the CDR3 is TGTGCCAGCAGCGGAGACAGTGTGGGGGCCAACGTCCTGACTTTC. Translating it yields CASSGDSVGANVLTF.

This clone has only one observation. This chain uses TRBV27 with TRBJ2-3; 11 nucleotides align to TRBD1. Germline-derived CDR1 and CDR2 are MNHEY and SMNVEV (reference sequence). The trim removed 4 bases at V and 7 bases at J, leaving 13 bases unmatched. The CDR3 spans 17 residues. The CDR3 here is CASSSRGGTGGFNTQYF. The CDR3 DNA follows: TGTGCCAGCAGTTCGCGGGGGGGGACAGGGGGTTTTAATACGCAGTATTTT.

The V gene is TRBV6-4, the J gene TRBJ2-1, with 9 bases that match TRBD1. The CDR3 totals 16 residues. Germline V CDR1 and CDR2: MRHNA, SNTAGT. With V trimmed by 6 bases and J by 6 bases, 12 bases remained unmatched. The CDR3 sequence: CASSPQLGQGTNEQFF. As DNA, the CDR3 is TGTGCCAGCAGCCCCCAGTTGGGACAGGGAACCAATGAGCAGTTCTTC.

The genes are TRBV5-5 and TRBJ1-5, with D hard to call. Germline CDR1 SGHKS, CDR2 YYEKEE (reference sequence). V was cut by 5 bases and J by 6 bases, with 12 bases left in between. This CDR3 is 13 amino acids long. This CDR3 reads CASSIGGSQPQHF. The CDR3 coding sequence is TGTGCCAGCAGTATCGGCGGGAGTCAGCCCCAGCATTTT.

A few counts support this clone. The chain joins TRBV21-1 to TRBJ1-3; whether TRBD1, the table's D call, matches the DNA was not checked. TRBV21-1 is marked as a pseudogene. The CDR3 totals 16 residues. CDR3 DNA sequence: TGTGCCAGCAGCAAAGCAGGGGGCTTGACCGGAAACACCATATATTTT. Translating it yields CASSKAGGLTGNTIYF.

This clone appeared once. The chain couples TRBV6-2 or TRBV6-3 to TRBJ2-7; 8 bases are a match to TRBD2. CDR1 is MNHEY, CDR2 SVGEGT, per germline. The junction had 11 bases not matched to a gene; V was cut back by 6 bases and J by 1 base. This CDR3 region has 16 residues. CDR3 sequence (DNA): TGTGCCAGCAGGTACCGGCGGGGGGCCTTATCCTACGAGCAGTACTTC. Amino acids: CASRYRRGALSYEQYF.

V gene TRBV28 combines with J gene TRBJ2-2; the match to TRBD2 covers 8 bases. The CDR3 has 14 residues. V was clipped by 3 bases and J by 7 bases; unmatched bases: 4. CDR1 and CDR2 from the germline V gene are MDHEN and SYDVKM. CDR3 sequence (DNA): TGTGCCAGCAGTTTTCGGGGGGGCTACGGGGAGCTGTTTTTT. Protein: CASSFRGGYGELFF.

This chain joins TRBV7-9 and TRBJ1-2; no definite D call. CDR3 length: 14 residues. The germline V gene has CDR1 SEHNR and CDR2 FQNEAQ (reference sequence). The V end lost 0 bases, the J end lost 3 bases, and 8 bases lay between the germline ends. As DNA, the CDR3 is TGTGCCAGCAGCTTAGCAGGCGGCGACTATGGCTACACCTTC. This translates into CASSLAGGDYGYTF.

The rearrangement uses TRBV9 and TRBJ1-4; 9 bases map to TRBD1. The CDR3 totals 14 residues. With V trimmed by 4 bases and J by 7 bases, 5 bases remained unmatched. Germline-derived CDR1 and CDR2 are SGDLS and YYNGEE. The CDR3 region is CASSSGTGTEKLFF. In nucleotides, the CDR3 is TGTGCCAGCAGCTCCGGGACAGGGACTGAAAAACTGTTTTTT.

This clone was picked up a small number of times. The rearrangement links TRBV12-5 to TRBJ1-2, with TRBD1 as a possible D gene (5 bases). CDR1 and CDR2 (germline): LGHNT, FRNRAP. This CDR3 comprises 13 residues. V lost 1 base and J 8 bases, leaving 11 bases between the germline ends. The CDR3 here is CASGLGPGFGYTF. The CDR3 region has the DNA TGTGCTAGTGGTTTGGGGCCAGGGTTCGGCTACACCTTC.

V is TRBV10-3 and J is TRBJ1-2; no definite D call. Trimming shortened V by 7 bases and J by 6 bases, and 15 bases separated the two germline ends. CDR1 and CDR2 from the germline V gene are ENHRY and SYGVKD. This CDR3 spans 13 amino acids. The CDR3 DNA reads as TGTGCCATCAATTCCCCGGGTTTCGATGGCTACACCTTC. Translating it yields CAINSPGFDGYTF.

V usage is TRBV5-1 and J usage is TRBJ1-6; TRBD1 matches at 10 bases. The V segment lost 5 bases and the J segment 8 bases; nucleotides outside the gene matches: 7. This CDR3 region has 15 residues. Germline V CDR1 and CDR2: SGHRS, YFSETQ. This CDR3 is CASSPRQGAHSPLHF. The CDR3 nucleotides are TGCGCCAGCAGTCCAAGACAGGGGGCCCATTCACCCCTCCACTTT.

The table lists this clone with a few counts. This chain links TRBV19 with TRBJ1-6; tentative D call: TRBD1 (6 bases). V shed 3 bases and J shed 0 bases, with 12 bases lying between them. This CDR3 contains 17 residues. Germline V CDR1 and CDR2: LNHDA, SQIVND (reference sequence). The CDR3 DNA is TGTGCCAGTAGTATTGGGACACCGAGCTCCTATAATTCACCCCTCCACTTT. Amino acid sequence: CASSIGTPSSYNSPLHF.

The chain carries TRBV7-2 and TRBJ1-3, with 7 bases matching TRBD1. V lost 0 bases, J lost 6 bases, and 5 bases stayed unmatched. CDR1 and CDR2 (germline): SGHTA, FQGNSA. The length of the CDR3 is 15 residues. Here the CDR3 reads CASSLAGGEVNTIYF. For the CDR3, the DNA is TGTGCCAGCAGCTTAGCAGGGGGCGAGGTAAACACCATATATTTT. The full variable domain, completed using reference TRBV7-2 and TRBJ1-3, is GAGVSQSPSNKVTEKGKDVELRCDPISGHTALYWYRQSLGQGLEFLIYFQGNSAPDKSGLPSDRFSAERTGGSVSTLTIQRTQQEDSAVYLCASSLAGGEVNTIYFGEGSWLTVV.